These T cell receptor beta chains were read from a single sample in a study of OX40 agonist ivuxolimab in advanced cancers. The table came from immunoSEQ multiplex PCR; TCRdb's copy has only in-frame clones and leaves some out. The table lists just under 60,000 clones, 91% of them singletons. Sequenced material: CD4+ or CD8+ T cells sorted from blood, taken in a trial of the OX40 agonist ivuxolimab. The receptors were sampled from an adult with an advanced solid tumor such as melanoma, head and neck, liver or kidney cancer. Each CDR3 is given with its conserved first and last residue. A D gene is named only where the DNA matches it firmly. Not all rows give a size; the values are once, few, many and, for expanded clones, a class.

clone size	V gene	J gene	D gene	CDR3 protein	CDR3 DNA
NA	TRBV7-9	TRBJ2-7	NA	CASSQSLSWGEQYF	TGTGCCAGCAGCCAAAGCCTCTCGTGGGGCGAGCAGTACTTC
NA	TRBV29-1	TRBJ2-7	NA	CSVEEGVWAYEQYF	TGCAGCGTGGAAGAGGGGGTGTGGGCCTACGAGCAGTACTTC
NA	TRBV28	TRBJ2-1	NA	CASRGSFFPYNEQFF	TGTGCCAGCCGGGGATCATTCTTTCCGTACAATGAGCAGTTCTTC
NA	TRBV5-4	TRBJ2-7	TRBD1	CASSWDRNYEQYF	TGTGCCAGCAGTTGGGACAGGAACTACGAGCAGTACTTC
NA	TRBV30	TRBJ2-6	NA	CAWSVGVRSGANVLTF	TGTGCCTGGAGTGTAGGGGTACGCTCTGGGGCCAACGTCCTGACTTTC
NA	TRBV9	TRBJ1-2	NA	CASSVGTARANYGYTF	TGTGCCAGCAGCGTAGGAACGGCTCGGGCTAACTATGGCTACACCTTC
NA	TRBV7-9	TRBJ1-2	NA	CASRRPGAAQGPYGYTF	TGTGCCAGCAGACGACCGGGTGCTGCGCAGGGCCCCTATGGCTACACCTTC
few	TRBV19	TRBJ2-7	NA	CASSIAGSSYEQYF	TGTGCCAGTAGTATAGCGGGGAGCTCCTACGAGCAGTACTTC
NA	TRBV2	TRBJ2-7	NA	CASSYYEQYF	TGTGCCAGCAGTTACTACGAGCAGTACTTC
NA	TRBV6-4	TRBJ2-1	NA	CASNEGSSYNEQFF	TGTGCCAGCAATGAAGGGAGCTCCTACAATGAGCAGTTCTTC